This TCR beta chain was found in a study of T cells in Graves' hyperthyroidism and ophthalmopathy. From germline, CDR1 is LNHDA and CDR2 SQIVND (reference sequence). CDR3 length: 13 amino acids. V lost 3 bases, J lost 4 bases, and 9 bases lay in between. Authors of the study amplified TCR beta CDR3 regions from RNA transcripts. The primer set for the first-round RT-PCR of the TCR CDR3 was HTBI. Using its own MiXCR run on the multiplex PCR reads, TCRdb lists one record per CDR3 protein. The sample contains approximately 530,000 distinct CDR3 sequences, approximately 15% of which appear only once. This clonotype was seen only a few times.

Sequenced material: blood. This receptor was identified in a young woman with Graves' hyperthyroidism. V gene TRBV19 combines with J gene TRBJ1-2; D gene uncertain. Here the CDR3 reads CASSINTGYGYTF. The CDR3 DNA sequence: TGTGCCAGTAGTATTAACACGGGCTATGGCTACACCTTC.